This T cell receptor beta chain was sequenced during a study of blood T cell repertoires in COVID-19. Repertoires were generated with immunoSEQ multiplex PCR, while TCRdb's copy carries only in-frame clones and drops some. The table records fewer than 200,000 clones, about 88% of them present only once. Comments on this clone: A read error may account for a junction end that differs from germline.

In terms of age and location, participants ranged from roughly 18 to 95 years and lived in approximately 24 US areas. Clinical history reported by participants formed the basis on which cohorts were assigned. Before being deemed recovered, Cohort 3 donors had two negative PCRs, clearance, or symptom resolution. This CDR3 has 14 residues. Germline CDR1 is SSHAT and CDR2 is FNYEAQ (reference sequence). The chain joins TRBV7-7 to TRBJ2-5; weak D call: TRBD1 (6 bases). The specimen sequenced was PBMCs or T cells enriched from blood (not recorded which). The source of this sequence is a woman aged 18 to 35 who had recovered from COVID-19. CDR3 coding DNA: TGTGCTAGCAGCCCCCAAGGGGGACGGGAGACCCAGTACTTC. The encoded protein is CASSPQGGRETQYF.